Detailed here is one TCR beta chain. Its antigen remains unidentified. This specimen belongs to a study of T cell responses to AZD1222 COVID-19 vaccine. Study-wide results and limits: Only a handful of AZD1222 recipients, several in all, had baseline seropositivity.

The V gene's germline CDR1 is SNHLY and CDR2 FYNNEI. V lost 5 bases, J lost 9 bases, and 10 bases stayed unmatched. CDR3 length equals 14 residues. Whether given at about 4 or about 12 weeks, second doses were pooled. Sequencing used immunoSEQ multiplex PCR; TCRdb keeps in-frame clones, though not all of them. The sample consists of nearly 110,000 clones, about 85% of them appearing once. The clonotype originates from an adult who received the AZD1222 COVID-19 vaccine. The sequencing here drew on peripheral blood, taken 28 days after the second AZD1222 dose. V usage is TRBV2 and J usage is TRBJ1-2; 9 bases line up with TRBD1. CDR3 coding DNA: TGTGCCAGCAGTCCGGACAGGGGACAATTGAGCTACACCTTC. Protein: CASSPDRGQLSYTF.